Given below is one T cell receptor (beta chain) in context. The CDR3 totals 15 residues. Trimming took 0 bases from V and 6 from J; bases not matched to a gene: 7. Germline CDR1 and CDR2: SQVTM and ANQGSEA. The data originate from a study of T cell changes during pregnancy in multiple sclerosis. Assay used: immunoSEQ multiplex PCR; TCRdb lists only in-frame clones, some missing. This sample yields under 30,000 clones, of which over 75% are seen a single time; about 6.4% belongs to the top ten. The TCR comes from a female donor with multiple sclerosis, enrolled in a pregnancy study. The chain couples TRBV29-1 to TRBJ2-3; the match to TRBD1 covers 9 bases. This sample comprised CD8+ T cells from peripheral blood mononuclear cells, obtained after pregnancy. The chain's CDR3 is CSVEEDRGPDDTQYF. The CDR3 DNA reads TGCAGCGTTGAAGAGGACAGGGGCCCTGATGATACGCAGTATTTT.